The present entry profiles one T cell receptor (beta chain) with its context. This record belongs to a study of preoperative IRX-2 immunotherapy in early breast cancer. The treatment was: preoperative locoregional IRX-2 cytokine immunotherapy. Patients received preoperative, locoregional IRX-2 cytokine immunotherapy in a phase Ib study. The CDR3 totals 11 residues. The germline CDR1 and CDR2 sequences are SGHDN and FVKESK. The germline V and J ends were trimmed by 2 bases and 5 bases, with 1 base remaining between them. TCRdb's table, derived via immunoSEQ multiplex PCR, lists solely in-frame clones and lacks some. The sample has fewer than 30,000 clones; roughly 89% are singletons.

The specimen was obtained from a patient treated with IRX-2 immunotherapy. The chain employs TRBV14 and TRBJ2-1; D ambiguous. The TCR was taken from a human donor with breast cancer. CDR3 DNA sequence: TGTGCCAGCAGCCAACACAATGAGCAGTTCTTC. Translation: CASSQHNEQFF.